The TCR beta chain described here comes from a study of OX40 agonist ivuxolimab in advanced cancers. Assay: immunoSEQ multiplex PCR; the TCRdb copy retains only in-frame clones and omits some. The sample holds fewer than 55,000 clones, around four fifths seen once. With 10 bases removed from V and 8 bases from J, the gap between germline ends came to 17 bases. Germline loops: CDR1 LNHDA, CDR2 SQIVND (reference sequence). The CDR3 spans 13 residues. The material was CD4+ or CD8+ T cells sorted from blood, obtained in a trial of the OX40 agonist ivuxolimab. This chain connects TRBV19 to TRBJ1-4, with a weak D call TRBD1 (6 bases). This sequence originates from an adult with an advanced solid tumor such as melanoma, head and neck, liver or kidney cancer. CDR3 coding DNA: TGTGCCACCGCACAGGGAAAAGGAGAAAAACTGTTTTTT. Its translation is CATAQGKGEKLFF.